The 9 T cell receptor beta chains listed next were all sequenced from one sample in a study of control samples from healthy donors and cancer patients. Profiling relied on immunoSEQ multiplex PCR, and the TCRdb table lists in-frame clones only, not all of them. The table has roughly 150,000 clones, approximately 93% seen once; the top ten hold under 2.5%. The specimen was blood. The receptors shown here come from a man in his fifties in good health.

This rearrangement joins TRBV5-4 to TRBJ2-2, with D maybe TRBD1 (6 bases). Germline V gene lookup returns CDR1 SGHNT and CDR2 YYREEE (reference sequence). The CDR3 contains 16 residues. Trimming took 7 bases from V and 3 from J, leaving 19 bases between them. The CDR3 sequence: CASFLQGIGDTGELFF. CDR3 nucleotides: TGTGCCAGCTTCCTTCAGGGGATAGGAGACACCGGGGAGCTGTTTTTT.

The J gene is TRBJ2-1, the V gene TRBV5-4; 9 nucleotides agree with TRBD1. The CDR3 covers 15 residues. Germline values: CDR1 SGHNT, CDR2 YYREEE (reference sequence). Trimming removed 2 bases from V and 6 bases from J; junction bases left unmatched: 6. CDR3 sequence reads: CASSFGTGKFNEQFF. For the CDR3, the DNA is TGTGCCAGCAGCTTTGGGACAGGGAAGTTCAATGAGCAGTTCTTC.

The chain recombines TRBV5-1 with TRBJ2-2; D is uncertain. CDR3 size: 13 residues. Trimming cost V 0 bases and J 3 bases, with 3 bases left between them. The germline V gene has CDR1 SGHRS and CDR2 YFSETQ. Here the CDR3 reads CASSLGDTGELFF. In DNA, the CDR3 is TGCGCCAGCAGCTTGGGGGACACCGGGGAGCTGTTTTTT.

This sequence joins TRBV20-1 and TRBJ1-5, with no clear D. Germline V CDR1 and CDR2: DFQATT, SNEGSKA (reference sequence). The CDR3 is 14 residues long. V was trimmed by 3 bases and J by 0 bases, leaving 9 bases between them. The CDR3 protein is CSASQTYSNQPQHF. In DNA, the CDR3 is TGCAGTGCTAGTCAGACATATAGCAATCAGCCCCAGCATTTT.

V usage is TRBV11-2 and J usage is TRBJ1-3, with D possibly matching TRBD1 (6 bases). Germline V gene lookup returns CDR1 SGHAT and CDR2 FQNNGV. This CDR3 has 14 amino acids. Trimming left V 4 bases short and J 6 bases short, with 13 bases between. CDR3 DNA: TGTGCCAGCAGCTCAAGACAGGTCGCAAACACCATATATTTT. Residues: CASSSRQVANTIYF.

The chain couples TRBV5-1 to TRBJ1-5, with D possibly TRBD1 on 6 matching bases. The CDR3 is 15 amino acids. Trimming left V 5 bases short and J 4 bases short, with 16 bases between. The germline V gene encodes CDR1 SGHRS and CDR2 YFSETQ. DNA for the CDR3: TGCGCCAGCAGTTCAGGGGCCGGAACTAATCAGCCCCAGCATTTT. Protein sequence: CASSSGAGTNQPQHF.

The J gene is TRBJ2-2, the V gene TRBV28, with 9 bases fitting TRBD1. Germline CDR1 reads MDHEN; CDR2 reads SYDVKM. The CDR3 extends over 17 amino acids. Trimming took 4 bases from V and 2 from J; bases not matched to a gene: 8. The DNA of the CDR3 is TGTGCCAGCAGTTACCTCTACAGGGGGCGAAACACCGGGGAGCTGTTTTTT. This codes for CASSYLYRGRNTGELFF.

This chain uses TRBV5-1 with TRBJ2-7, with 11 bases fitting TRBD2. From germline, CDR1 is SGHRS and CDR2 YFSETQ. The CDR3 is 16 amino acids. V shed 0 bases and J 6 bases; nucleotides not matched to a gene: 8. CDR3 coding DNA: TGCGCCAGCAGCTTGGTTGGGGCTAGCGGGAGGTTCGAGCAGTACTTC. It translates to CASSLVGASGRFEQYF. The variable domain in full, completed from reference TRBV5-1 and TRBJ2-7, reads KAGVTQTPRYLIKTRGQQVTLSCSPISGHRSVSWYQQTPGQGLQFLFEYFSETQRNKGNFPGRFSGRQFSNSRSEMNVSTLELGDSALYLCASSLVGASGRFEQYFGPGTRLTVT.

This rearrangement joins TRBV7-6 to TRBJ2-1; 9 bases align to TRBD2. Germline values: CDR1 SGHVS, CDR2 FNYEAQ. The CDR3 length is 18 residues. After removal of 1 base from V and 0 bases from J, the junction contained 7 bases not matched to a gene. The CDR3 loop reads CASSLVAGGPRSYNEQFF. The DNA of the CDR3 is TGTGCCAGCAGCTTAGTTGCGGGAGGGCCCCGCTCCTACAATGAGCAGTTCTTC.